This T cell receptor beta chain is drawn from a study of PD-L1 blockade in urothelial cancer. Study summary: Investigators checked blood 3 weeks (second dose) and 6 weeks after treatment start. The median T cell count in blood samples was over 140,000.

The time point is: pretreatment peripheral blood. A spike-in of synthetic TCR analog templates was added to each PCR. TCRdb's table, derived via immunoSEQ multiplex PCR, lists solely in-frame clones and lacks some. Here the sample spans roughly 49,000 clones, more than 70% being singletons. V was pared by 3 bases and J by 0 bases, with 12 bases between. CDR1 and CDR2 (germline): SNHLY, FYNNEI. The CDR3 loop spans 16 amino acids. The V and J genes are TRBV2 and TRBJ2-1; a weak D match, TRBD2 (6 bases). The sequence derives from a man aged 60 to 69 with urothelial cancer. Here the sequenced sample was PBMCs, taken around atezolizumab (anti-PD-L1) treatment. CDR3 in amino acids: CASSEILRGSYNEQFF. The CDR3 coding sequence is TGTGCCAGCAGTGAGATTTTGCGGGGCTCCTACAATGAGCAGTTCTTC.